The source of this TCR beta chain is a study of Graves' ophthalmopathy and Graves' hyperthyroidism. Points on this clonotype: Antigen specificity is unknown.

The sequenced template was RNA, covering the TCR beta CDR3 region. Scientists carried out first-round RT-PCR using HTBI primers and then a second-round multiplex PCR. TCRdb fed the multiplex PCR reads into MiXCR, producing one record per CDR3 protein. The sample carries 400,000 to 450,000 distinct CDR3 sequences, over 20% recorded once. Study-wide results and limits: Most thyroid clonotypes expanded beyond 0.001 frequency were also found in blood.

By definition, stable hyperthyroidism involved no ophthalmopathy within 18 months of follow-up. The CDR3 is made up of 17 amino acids. CDR1 and CDR2 from the germline V gene are SGHNT and YENEEA. V lost 1 base and J lost 6; bases outside the gene matches: 7. Sequenced input: peripheral blood. This clonotype was sampled from a woman aged 18 to 35 with stable Graves' hyperthyroidism. The V gene is TRBV11-3, the J gene TRBJ2-1; 12 bases line up with TRBD2. The CDR3 here is CASSLASGRASGNEQFF. In nucleotides, the CDR3 is TGTGCCAGCAGCTTAGCTAGCGGGAGGGCCTCGGGCAATGAGCAGTTCTTC.